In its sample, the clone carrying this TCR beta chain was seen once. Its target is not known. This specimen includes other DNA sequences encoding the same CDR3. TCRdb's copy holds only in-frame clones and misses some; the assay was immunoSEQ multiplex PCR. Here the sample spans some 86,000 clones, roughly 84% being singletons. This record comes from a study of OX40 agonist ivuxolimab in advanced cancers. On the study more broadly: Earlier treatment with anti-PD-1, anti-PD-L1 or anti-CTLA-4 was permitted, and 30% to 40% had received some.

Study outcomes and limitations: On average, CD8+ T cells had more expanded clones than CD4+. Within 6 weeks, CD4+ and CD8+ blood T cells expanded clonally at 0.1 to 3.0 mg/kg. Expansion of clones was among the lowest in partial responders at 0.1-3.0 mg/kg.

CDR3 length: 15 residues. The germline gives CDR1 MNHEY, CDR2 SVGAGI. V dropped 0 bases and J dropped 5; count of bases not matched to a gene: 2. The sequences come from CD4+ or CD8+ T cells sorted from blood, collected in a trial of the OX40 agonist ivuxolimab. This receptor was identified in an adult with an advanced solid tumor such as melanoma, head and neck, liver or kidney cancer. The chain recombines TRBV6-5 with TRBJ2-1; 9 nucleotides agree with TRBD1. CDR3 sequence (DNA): TGTGCCAGCAGTTACTCAGGACAGGGGAACAATGAGCAGTTCTTC. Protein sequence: CASSYSGQGNNEQFF.